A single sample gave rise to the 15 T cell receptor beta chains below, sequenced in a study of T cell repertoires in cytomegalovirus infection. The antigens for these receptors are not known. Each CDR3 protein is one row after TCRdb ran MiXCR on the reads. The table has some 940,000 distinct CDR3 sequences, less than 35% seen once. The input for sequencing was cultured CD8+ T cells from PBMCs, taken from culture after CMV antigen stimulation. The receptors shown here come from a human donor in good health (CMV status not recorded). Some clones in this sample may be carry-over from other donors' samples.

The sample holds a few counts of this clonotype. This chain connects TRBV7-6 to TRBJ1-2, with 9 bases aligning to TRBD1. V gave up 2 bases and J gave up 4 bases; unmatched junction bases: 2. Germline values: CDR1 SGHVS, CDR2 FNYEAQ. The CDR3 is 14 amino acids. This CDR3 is CASSLPQGAYGYTF. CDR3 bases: TGTGCCAGCAGCTTACCACAGGGGGCCTATGGCTACACCTTC. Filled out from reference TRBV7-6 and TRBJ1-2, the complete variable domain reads GAGVSQSPRYKVTKRGQDVALRCDPISGHVSLYWYRQALGQGPEFLTYFNYEAQQDKSGLPNDRFSAERPEGSISTLTIQRTEQRDSAMYRCASSLPQGAYGYTFGSGTRLTVV.

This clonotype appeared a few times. The CDR3 DNA reads TGTGCCAGCAGACCGACAGGGCCTAATCAGCCCCAGCATTTT. Protein sequence: CASRPTGPNQPQHF. V and J are TRBV12-3 or TRBV12-4 and TRBJ1-5; TRBD1 matches at 7 bases. The CDR3 is 14 amino acids. Unmatched junction bases numbered 6, after V lost 6 bases and J lost 4 bases.

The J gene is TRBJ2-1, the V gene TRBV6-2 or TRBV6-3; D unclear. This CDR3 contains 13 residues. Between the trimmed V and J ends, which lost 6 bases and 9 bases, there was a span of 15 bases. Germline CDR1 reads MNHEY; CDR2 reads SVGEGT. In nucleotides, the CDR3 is TGTGCCAGCAGCCAACCCAGCCGGAGTGAGCAGTTCTTC. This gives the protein CASSQPSRSEQFF.

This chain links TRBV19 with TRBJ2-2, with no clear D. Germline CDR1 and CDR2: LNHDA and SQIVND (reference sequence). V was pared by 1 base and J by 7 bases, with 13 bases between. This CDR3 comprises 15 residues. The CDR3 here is CASSIGYTVGGELFF. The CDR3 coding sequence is TGTGCCAGTAGTATAGGATACACCGTCGGCGGGGAGCTGTTTTTT.

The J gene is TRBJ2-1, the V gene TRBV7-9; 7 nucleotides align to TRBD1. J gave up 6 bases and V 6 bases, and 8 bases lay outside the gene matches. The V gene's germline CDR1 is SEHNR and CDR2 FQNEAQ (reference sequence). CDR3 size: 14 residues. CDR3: CASSSDRFANEQFF. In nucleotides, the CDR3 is TGTGCCAGCAGTTCGGACAGGTTTGCCAATGAGCAGTTCTTC.

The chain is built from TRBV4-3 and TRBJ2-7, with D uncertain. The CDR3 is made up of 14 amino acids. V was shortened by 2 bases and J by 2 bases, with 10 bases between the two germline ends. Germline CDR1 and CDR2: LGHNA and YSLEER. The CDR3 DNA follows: TGCGCCAGCAGCCAAACAGCCGGCGCCTACGAGCAGTACGTC. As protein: CASSQTAGAYEQYV.

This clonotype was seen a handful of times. CDR3 amino acids: CASSLGTVEQFF. CDR3 DNA: TGTGCCAGCAGCCTCGGGACAGTAGAACAGTTCTTC. The rearrangement uses TRBV12-3 or TRBV12-4 and TRBJ2-1; the match to TRBD1 covers 7 bases. Germline trimming cut 6 bases from V and 13 bases from J; bases unmatched to any gene: 9. The CDR3 covers 12 residues.

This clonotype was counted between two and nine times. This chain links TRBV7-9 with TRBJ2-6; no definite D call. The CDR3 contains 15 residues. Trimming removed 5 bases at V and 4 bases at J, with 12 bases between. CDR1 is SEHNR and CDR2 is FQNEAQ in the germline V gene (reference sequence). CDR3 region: CASSAPSFGANVLTF. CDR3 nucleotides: TGTGCCAGCAGCGCCCCCTCTTTCGGGGCCAACGTCCTGACTTTC.

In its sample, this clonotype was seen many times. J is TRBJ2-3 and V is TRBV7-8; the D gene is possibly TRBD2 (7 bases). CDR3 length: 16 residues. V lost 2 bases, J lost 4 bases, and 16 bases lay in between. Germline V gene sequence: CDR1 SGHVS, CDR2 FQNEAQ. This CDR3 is CASSLRTGGGADTQYF. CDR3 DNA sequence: TGTGCCAGCAGCTTAAGAACGGGGGGCGGCGCAGATACGCAGTATTTT. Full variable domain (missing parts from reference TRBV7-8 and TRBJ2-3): GAGVSQSPRYKVAKRGQDVALRCDPISGHVSLFWYQQALGQGPEFLTYFQNEAQLDKSGLPSDRFFAERPEGSVSTLKIQRTQQEDSAVYLCASSLRTGGGADTQYFGPGTRLTVL.

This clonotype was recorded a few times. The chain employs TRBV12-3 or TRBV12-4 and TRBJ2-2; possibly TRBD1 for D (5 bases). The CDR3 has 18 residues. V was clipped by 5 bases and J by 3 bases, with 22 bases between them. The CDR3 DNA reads TGTGCCAGCAGTGGCACACTGCAGGGTGACTCACACACCGGGGAGCTGTTTTTT. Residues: CASSGTLQGDSHTGELFF.

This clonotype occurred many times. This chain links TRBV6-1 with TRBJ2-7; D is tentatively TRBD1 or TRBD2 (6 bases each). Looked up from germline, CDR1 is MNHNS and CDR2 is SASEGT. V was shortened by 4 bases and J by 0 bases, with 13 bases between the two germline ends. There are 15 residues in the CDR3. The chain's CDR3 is CASSGGATLSYEQYF. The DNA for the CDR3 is TGTGCCAGCAGTGGGGGGGCCACCCTCTCCTACGAGCAGTACTTC.

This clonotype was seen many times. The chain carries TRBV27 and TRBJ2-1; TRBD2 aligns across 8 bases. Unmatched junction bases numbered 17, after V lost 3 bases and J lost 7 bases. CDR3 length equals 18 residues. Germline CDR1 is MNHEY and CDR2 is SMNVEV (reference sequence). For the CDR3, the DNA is TGTGCCAGCAGTTTTTTCCCCCCACAGGGTGCGGGAGGAAATGAGCAGTTCTTC. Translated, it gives CASSFFPPQGAGGNEQFF.

The CDR3 protein is CASSYGTSGGTRETQYF. The CDR3 DNA reads TGTGCCAGCAGCTATGGGACTAGCGGGGGGACTAGGGAGACCCAGTACTTC. This chain connects TRBV11-1 to TRBJ2-5; 15 bases agree with TRBD2. This CDR3 has 17 residues. Germline CDR1 is SGHAT and CDR2 is FQDESV (reference sequence). With V trimmed by 4 bases and J by 5 bases, 8 bases remained unmatched.

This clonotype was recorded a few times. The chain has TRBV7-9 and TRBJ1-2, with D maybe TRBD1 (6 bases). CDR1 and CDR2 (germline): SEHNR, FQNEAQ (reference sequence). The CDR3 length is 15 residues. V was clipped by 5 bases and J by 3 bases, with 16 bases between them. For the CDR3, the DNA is TGTGCCAGCAGCCACTCCGGGGGCAGGGACTATGGCTACACCTTC. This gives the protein CASSHSGGRDYGYTF.

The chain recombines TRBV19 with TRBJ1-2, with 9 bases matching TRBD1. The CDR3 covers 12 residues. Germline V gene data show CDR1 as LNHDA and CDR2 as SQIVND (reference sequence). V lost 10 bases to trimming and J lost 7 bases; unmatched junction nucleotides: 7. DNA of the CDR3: TGTGCCACCATGACAGGGGGATTTGGCTACACCTTC. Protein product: CATMTGGFGYTF.